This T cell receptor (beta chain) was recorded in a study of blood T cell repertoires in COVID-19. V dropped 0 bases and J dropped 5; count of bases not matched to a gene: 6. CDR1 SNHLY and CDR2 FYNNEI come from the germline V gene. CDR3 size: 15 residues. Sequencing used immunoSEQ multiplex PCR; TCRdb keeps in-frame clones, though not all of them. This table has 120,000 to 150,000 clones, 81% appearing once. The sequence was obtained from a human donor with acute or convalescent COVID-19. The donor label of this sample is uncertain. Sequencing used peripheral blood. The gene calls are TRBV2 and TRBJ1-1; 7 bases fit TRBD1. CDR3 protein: CASSEARQGETEAFF. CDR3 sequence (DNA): TGTGCCAGCAGTGAAGCGCGGCAGGGGGAAACTGAAGCTTTCTTT.